Described below is a single T cell receptor beta chain sequence and its context. The antigen remains undetermined. These data belong to a study of response to subunit inactivated influenza vaccine. Findings of the study overall: Authors suggested seasonal influenza vaccinations each recruit few new T cells.

CDR1 is SGHRS and CDR2 is YFSETQ in the germline V gene. The length of the CDR3 is 14 residues. V lost 3 bases and J lost 4, with 11 bases in between. Each CDR3 protein gets one entry after TCRdb re-called the RT-PCR reads with MiXCR. The sample contains roughly 290,000 distinct CDR3 sequences, 20% to 25% of which appear only once. The sample here was PBMCs from blood, taken about 20 months after vaccination. V usage is TRBV5-1 and J usage is TRBJ1-3; possible D gene TRBD1, 6 bases. The sequence came from a man aged 50-75 years who received an inactivated influenza vaccine. The CDR3 reads CASSSDGQGNTIYF. The DNA for the CDR3 is TGCGCCAGCAGCTCGGACGGACAGGGAAACACCATATATTTT.